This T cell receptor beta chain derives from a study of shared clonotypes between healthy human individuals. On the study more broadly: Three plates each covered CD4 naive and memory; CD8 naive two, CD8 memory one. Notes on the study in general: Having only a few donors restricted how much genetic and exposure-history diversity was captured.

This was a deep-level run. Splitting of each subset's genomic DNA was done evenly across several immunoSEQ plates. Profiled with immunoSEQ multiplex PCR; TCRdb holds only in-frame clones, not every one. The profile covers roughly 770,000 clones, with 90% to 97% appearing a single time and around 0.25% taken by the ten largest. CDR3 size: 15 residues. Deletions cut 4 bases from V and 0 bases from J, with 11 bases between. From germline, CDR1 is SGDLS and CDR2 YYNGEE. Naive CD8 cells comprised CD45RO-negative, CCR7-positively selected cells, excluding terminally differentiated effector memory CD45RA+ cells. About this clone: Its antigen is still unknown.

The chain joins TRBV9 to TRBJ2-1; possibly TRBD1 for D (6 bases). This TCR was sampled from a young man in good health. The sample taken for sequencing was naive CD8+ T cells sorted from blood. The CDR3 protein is CASSPTGHSYNEQFF. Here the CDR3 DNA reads TGTGCCAGCAGCCCGACGGGACACTCCTACAATGAGCAGTTCTTC. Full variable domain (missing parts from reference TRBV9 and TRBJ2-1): DSGVTQTPKHLITATGQRVTLRCSPRSGDLSVYWYQQSLDQGLQFLIQYYNGEERAKGNILERFSAQQFPDLHSELNLSSLELGDSALYFCASSPTGHSYNEQFFGPGTRLTVL.